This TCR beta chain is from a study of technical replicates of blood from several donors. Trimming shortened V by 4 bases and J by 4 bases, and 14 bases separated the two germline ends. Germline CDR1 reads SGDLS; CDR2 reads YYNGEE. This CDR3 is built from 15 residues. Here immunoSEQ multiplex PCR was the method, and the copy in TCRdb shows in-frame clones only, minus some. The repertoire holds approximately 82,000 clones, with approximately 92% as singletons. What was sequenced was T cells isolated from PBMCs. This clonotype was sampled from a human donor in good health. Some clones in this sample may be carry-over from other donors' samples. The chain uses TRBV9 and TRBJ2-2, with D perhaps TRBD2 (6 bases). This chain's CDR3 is CASSRTGVATGELFF. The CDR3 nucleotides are TGTGCCAGCAGCCGCACGGGAGTAGCCACCGGGGAGCTGTTTTTT.